The 11 T cell receptor beta chains reported below all come from one sample, sequenced in a study of shared clonotypes between healthy human individuals. The method was immunoSEQ multiplex PCR; TCRdb's version includes in-frame clones alone and lacks a portion of them. The repertoire holds about 490,000 clones, with about 72% as singletons. What was sequenced was PBMCs. The receptors stem from a woman aged 40 to 50 in good health. Some clones in this sample may be carry-over from other donors' samples.

Ten or more counts support this clone. This sequence joins TRBV6-6 and TRBJ2-7, with TRBD1 identical over 8 bases. Germline-derived CDR1 and CDR2 are MNHNY and SVGAGI (reference sequence). The CDR3 is 14 residues long. With V trimmed by 5 bases and J by 5 bases, 8 bases remained unmatched. CDR3: CASSAQGGMDEQYF. CDR3 in DNA: TGTGCCAGCAGTGCACAGGGGGGTATGGACGAGCAGTACTTC.

This clone was seen many times. J is TRBJ2-7 and V is TRBV19; D uncertain. The germline CDR1 and CDR2 sequences are LNHDA and SQIVND (reference sequence). This CDR3 comprises 12 residues. V lost 5 bases, J lost 7 bases, and 12 bases lay in between. The CDR3 DNA reads as TGTGCCAGTAGTTTTTCCTTAGGAGAGCAGTACTTC. Protein: CASSFSLGEQYF.

This clone is a singleton in its sample. A much larger clone differs by one base, so this may be a read error. The sample carries other DNA sequences with the same CDR3. The CDR3 DNA sequence: TGTGCCAGCAGCCTACAAGAGACCCAGTACTTC. Amino acids: CASSLQETQYF. The chain links TRBV7-2 to TRBJ2-5, with D hard to call. The germline V gene has CDR1 SGHTA and CDR2 FQGNSA. The germline V and J ends were trimmed by 5 bases and 2 bases, with 3 bases remaining between them. The CDR3 covers 11 residues.

About this clone: This same CDR3 is encoded by further DNA sequences in the sample. This chain uses TRBV9 with TRBJ2-1, with a possible D match to TRBD2 (5 bases). Germline CDR1 and CDR2: SGDLS and YYNGEE. The CDR3 covers 15 residues. Trimming took 0 bases from V and 4 from J, leaving 11 bases between them. Here the CDR3 reads CASSVDRGGYNEQFF. CDR3 sequence (DNA): TGTGCCAGCAGCGTAGATCGCGGAGGTTACAATGAGCAGTTCTTC.

V gene TRBV11-2 combines with J gene TRBJ2-1, with D uncertain. The length of the CDR3 is 15 residues. Trimming left V 3 bases short and J 3 bases short, with 12 bases between. CDR1 SGHAT and CDR2 FQNNGV come from the germline V gene. The CDR3 reads CASSFRARDYNEQFF. CDR3 nucleotide sequence: TGTGCCAGCAGCTTTCGGGCGAGAGACTACAATGAGCAGTTCTTC.

The chain is built from TRBV9 and TRBJ2-5; 9 nucleotides match TRBD2. CDR1 and CDR2 (germline): SGDLS, YYNGEE. J was trimmed by 2 bases and V by 6 bases; bases with no gene match: 8. The CDR3 contains 15 residues. The CDR3 loop reads CASKPTSGPQETQYF. The CDR3 nucleotides read TGTGCCAGCAAACCGACTAGCGGACCTCAAGAGACCCAGTACTTC.

The chain is built from TRBV28 and TRBJ2-1; D perhaps matches TRBD2 (6 bases). The CDR3 runs 17 residues. Per germline, CDR1 MDHEN and CDR2 SYDVKM. Trimming pared 3 bases from V and 0 bases from J, leaving 15 bases between. CDR3 amino acids: CASSFEGLALSYNEQFF. The DNA of the CDR3 is TGTGCCAGCAGTTTCGAAGGTCTAGCGCTCTCCTACAATGAGCAGTTCTTC.

The CDR3, as DNA: TGTGCCTGGAGTCCGACGGGGAACTATGGCTACACCTTC. The encoded protein is CAWSPTGNYGYTF. This chain connects TRBV30 to TRBJ1-2; D uncertain. The V end lost 2 bases, the J end lost 2 bases, and 9 bases lay between the germline ends. The V gene's germline CDR1 is GTSNPN and CDR2 SVGIG (reference sequence). The CDR3 contains 13 residues. Complete variable domain (other parts from reference TRBV30 and TRBJ1-2): SQTIHQWPATLVQPVGSPLSLECTVEGTSNPNLYWYRQAAGRGLQLLFYSVGIGQISSEVPQNLSASRPQDRQFILSSKKLLLSDSGFYLCAWSPTGNYGYTFGSGTRLTVV.

The CDR3 DNA follows: TGCAGCGTTGACCGGGCGACGGGTACTGAAGCTTTCTTT. Translated, it gives CSVDRATGTEAFF. The chain combines TRBV29-1 with TRBJ1-1; D uncertain. Germline loops: CDR1 SQVTM, CDR2 ANQGSEA. Trimming removed 3 bases from V and 5 bases from J, with 13 bases in between. The CDR3 has 13 residues.

The chain employs TRBV11-3 and TRBJ2-1; 16 bases are shared with TRBD2. The CDR3 is 18 residues long. Unmatched junction bases numbered 12, after V lost 4 bases and J lost 9 bases. CDR1 is SGHNT and CDR2 is YENEEA in the germline V gene. The CDR3 DNA reads TGTGCCAGCAGCTCAGAACCCGGGACTAGCGGGAGGGGTAGTGAGCAGTTCTTC. Encoded protein: CASSSEPGTSGRGSEQFF.

This clone was counted a single time. The chain joins TRBV7-2 to TRBJ1-4, with TRBD1 as a possible D gene (5 bases). V gave up 1 base and J gave up 6 bases, with 12 bases separating them. Germline loops: CDR1 SGHTA, CDR2 FQGNSA. The CDR3 is made up of 15 amino acids. In nucleotides, the CDR3 is TGTGCCAGCAGCTTAGTTTGGGGGAGTGATGAAAAACTGTTTTTT. This translates into CASSLVWGSDEKLFF.